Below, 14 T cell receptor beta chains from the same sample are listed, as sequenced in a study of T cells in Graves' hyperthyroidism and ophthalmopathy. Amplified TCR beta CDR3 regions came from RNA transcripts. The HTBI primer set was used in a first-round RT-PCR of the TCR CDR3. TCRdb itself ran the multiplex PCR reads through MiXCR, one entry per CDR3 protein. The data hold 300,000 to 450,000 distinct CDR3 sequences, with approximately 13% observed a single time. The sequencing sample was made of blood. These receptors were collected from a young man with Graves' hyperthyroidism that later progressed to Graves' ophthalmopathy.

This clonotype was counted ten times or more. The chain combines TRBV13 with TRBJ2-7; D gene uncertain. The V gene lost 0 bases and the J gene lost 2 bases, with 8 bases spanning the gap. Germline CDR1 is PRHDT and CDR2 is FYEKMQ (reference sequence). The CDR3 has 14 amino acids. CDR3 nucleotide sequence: TGTGCCAGCAGCTTAGGCCAGGTTCCCTACGAGCAGTACTTC. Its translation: CASSLGQVPYEQYF.

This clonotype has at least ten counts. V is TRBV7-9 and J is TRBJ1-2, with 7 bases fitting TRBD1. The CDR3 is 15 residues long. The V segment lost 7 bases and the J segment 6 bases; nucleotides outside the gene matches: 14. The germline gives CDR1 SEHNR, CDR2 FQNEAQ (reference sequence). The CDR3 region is CASTYQGGDRHGYTF. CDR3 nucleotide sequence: TGTGCCAGCACCTACCAAGGGGGGGACAGACATGGCTACACCTTC.

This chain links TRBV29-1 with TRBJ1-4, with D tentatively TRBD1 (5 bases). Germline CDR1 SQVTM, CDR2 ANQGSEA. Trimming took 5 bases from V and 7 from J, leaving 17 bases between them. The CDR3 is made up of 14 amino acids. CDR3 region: CSVQGPPNREKLFF. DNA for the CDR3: TGCAGCGTTCAGGGACCGCCGAATCGTGAAAAACTGTTTTTT. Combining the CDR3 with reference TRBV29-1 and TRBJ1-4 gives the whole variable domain SAVISQKPSRDICQRGTSLTIQCQVDSQVTMMFWYRQQPGQSLTLIATANQGSEATYESGFVIDKFPISRPNLTFSTLTVSNMSPEDSSIYLCSVQGPPNREKLFFGSGTQLSVL.

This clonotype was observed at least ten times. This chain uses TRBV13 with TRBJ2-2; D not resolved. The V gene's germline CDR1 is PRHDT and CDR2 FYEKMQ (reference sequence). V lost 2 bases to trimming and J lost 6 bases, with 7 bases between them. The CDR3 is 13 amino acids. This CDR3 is CASSLLEAGELFF. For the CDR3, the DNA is TGTGCCAGCAGCTTACTAGAAGCCGGGGAGCTGTTTTTT. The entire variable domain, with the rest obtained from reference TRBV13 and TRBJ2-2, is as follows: AAGVIQSPRHLIKEKRETATLKCYPIPRHDTVYWYQQGPGQDPQFLISFYEKMQSDKGSIPDRFSAQQFSDYHSELNMSSLELGDSALYFCASSLLEAGELFFGEGSRLTVL.

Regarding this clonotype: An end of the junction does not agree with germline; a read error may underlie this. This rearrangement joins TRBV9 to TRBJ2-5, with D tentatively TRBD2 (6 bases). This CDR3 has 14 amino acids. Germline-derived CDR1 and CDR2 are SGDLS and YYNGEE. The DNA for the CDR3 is TGTGCCAACAGCGTAGCTACGGGGGTGGAGACCCAGTACTTC. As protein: CANSVATGVETQYF.

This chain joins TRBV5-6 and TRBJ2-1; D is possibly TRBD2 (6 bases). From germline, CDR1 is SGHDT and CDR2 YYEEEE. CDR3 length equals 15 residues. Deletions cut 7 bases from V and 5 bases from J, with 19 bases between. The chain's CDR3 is CASGDLGRQNNEQFF. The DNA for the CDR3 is TGTGCCAGCGGGGACTTAGGGCGTCAGAACAATGAGCAGTTCTTC.

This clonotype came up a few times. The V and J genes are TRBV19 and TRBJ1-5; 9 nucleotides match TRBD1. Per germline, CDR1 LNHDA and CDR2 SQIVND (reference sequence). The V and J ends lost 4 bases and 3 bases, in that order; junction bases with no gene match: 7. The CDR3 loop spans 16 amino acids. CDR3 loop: CASSRGHRGLNQPQHF. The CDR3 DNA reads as TGTGCCAGTAGTAGGGGGCACAGGGGGCTCAATCAGCCCCAGCATTTT.

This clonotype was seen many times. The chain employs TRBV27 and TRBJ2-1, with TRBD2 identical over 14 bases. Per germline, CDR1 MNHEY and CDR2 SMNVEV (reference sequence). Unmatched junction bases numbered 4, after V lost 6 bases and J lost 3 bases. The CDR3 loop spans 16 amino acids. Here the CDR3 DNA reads TGTGCCAGCAGCTTGGGACTAGCGGGGGTCTACAATGAGCAGTTCTTC. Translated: CASSLGLAGVYNEQFF.

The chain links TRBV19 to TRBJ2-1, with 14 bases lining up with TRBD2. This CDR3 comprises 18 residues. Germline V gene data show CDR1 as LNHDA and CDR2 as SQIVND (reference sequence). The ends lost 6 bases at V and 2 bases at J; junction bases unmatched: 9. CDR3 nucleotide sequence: TGTGCCAGTAGCGGACTAGCGGGGGGCTCTACTACCTACAATGAGCAGTTCTTC. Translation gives CASSGLAGGSTTYNEQFF.

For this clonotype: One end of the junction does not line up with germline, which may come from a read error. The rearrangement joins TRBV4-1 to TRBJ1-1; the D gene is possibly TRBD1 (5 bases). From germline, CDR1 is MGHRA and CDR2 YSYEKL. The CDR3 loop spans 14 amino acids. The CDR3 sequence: CASSPTDMNTDAFF. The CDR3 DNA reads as TGCGCCAGCAGCCCGACAGACATGAACACTGACGCTTTCTTT.

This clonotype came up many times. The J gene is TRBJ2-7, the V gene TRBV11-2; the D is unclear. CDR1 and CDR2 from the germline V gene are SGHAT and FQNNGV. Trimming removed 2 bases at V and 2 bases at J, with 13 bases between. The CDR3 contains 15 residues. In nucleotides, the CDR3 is TGTGCCAGCAGCTTATATAACAGTATCACCTACGAGCAGTACTTC. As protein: CASSLYNSITYEQYF.

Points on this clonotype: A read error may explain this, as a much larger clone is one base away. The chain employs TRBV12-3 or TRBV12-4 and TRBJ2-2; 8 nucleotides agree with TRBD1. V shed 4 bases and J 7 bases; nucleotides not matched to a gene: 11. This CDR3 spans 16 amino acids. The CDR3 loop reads CASSSRTGNKNGELFF. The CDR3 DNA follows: TGTGCCAGCAGTTCGCGGACAGGGAATAAGAACGGGGAGCTGTTTTTT.

The CDR3 DNA reads TGTGCCAGCTCACCCAGGGCGGAGGGGGCAGGTTACAATGAGCAGTTCTTC. Translated, it gives CASSPRAEGAGYNEQFF. The genes are TRBV18 and TRBJ2-1; a weak D match, TRBD1 (7 bases). Trimming removed 3 bases at V and 4 bases at J, with 19 bases between. This CDR3 is built from 17 residues. Germline V lookup: CDR1 KGHSH, CDR2 LQKENI.

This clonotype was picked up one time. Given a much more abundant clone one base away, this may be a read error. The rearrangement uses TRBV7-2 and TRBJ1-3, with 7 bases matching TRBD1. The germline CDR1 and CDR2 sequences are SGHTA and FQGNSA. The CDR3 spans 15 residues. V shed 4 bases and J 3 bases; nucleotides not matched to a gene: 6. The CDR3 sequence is CASSSHRGVGNTIYF. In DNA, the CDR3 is TGTGCCAGCAGCTCCCACAGGGGAGTTGGAAACACCATATATTTT.